This TCR beta chain is from a study of T cells in Graves' hyperthyroidism and ophthalmopathy. This clonotype was observed at least ten times. Its specificity is not known. Amplified regions were TCR beta CDR3 sequences from RNA transcripts. TCR CDR3 underwent first-round RT-PCR with the HTBI primer set. TCRdb re-called the multiplex PCR reads with MiXCR, one entry per CDR3 protein. Of 400,000 or so distinct CDR3 sequences listed, 14% were seen once; the top ten hold around 20%. Uncontrolled infections, other autoimmune diseases, pregnancy or lactation led to exclusion of patients. Points from the study as a whole: The model identified upcoming ophthalmopathy a median about 6.5 months ahead of onset. The majority of expanded thyroid clonotypes above 0.001 also appeared in blood.

Germline CDR1 is LNHNV and CDR2 is YYDKDF (reference sequence). This CDR3 region has 14 residues. Trimming took off 6 bases at V and 1 base at J, with 10 bases between the two ends. The rearrangement joins TRBV15 to TRBJ1-3, with D possibly being TRBD1 (5 bases). The TCR comes from a woman aged 30 to 39 with Graves' ophthalmopathy. Input material: blood. The CDR3 DNA reads as TGTGCCACCAGTAGGAGGGGATCTGGAAACACCATATATTTT. It encodes CATSRRGSGNTIYF.